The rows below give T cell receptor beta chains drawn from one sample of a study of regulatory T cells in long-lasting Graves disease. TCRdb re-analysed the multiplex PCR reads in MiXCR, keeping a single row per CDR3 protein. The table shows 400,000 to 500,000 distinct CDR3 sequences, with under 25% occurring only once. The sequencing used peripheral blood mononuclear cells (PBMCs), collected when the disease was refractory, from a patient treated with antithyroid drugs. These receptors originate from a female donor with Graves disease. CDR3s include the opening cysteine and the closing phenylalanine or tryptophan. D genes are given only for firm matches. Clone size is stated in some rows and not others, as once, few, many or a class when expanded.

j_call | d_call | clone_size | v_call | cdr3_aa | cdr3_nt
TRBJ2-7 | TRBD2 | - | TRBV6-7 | CASSYPRGTSNQRWEQYF | TGTGCCAGCAGTTACCCCCGCGGGACTAGCAACCAGAGGTGGGAGCAGTACTTC
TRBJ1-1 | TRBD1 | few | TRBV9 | CASSGATSGTDFEAFF | TGTGCCAGCAGCGGAGCCACCTCCGGGACAGACTTTGAAGCTTTCTTT
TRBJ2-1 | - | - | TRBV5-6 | CASSLEGEPYNEQFF | TGTGCCAGCAGCTTGGAAGGGGAGCCCTACAATGAGCAGTTCTTC
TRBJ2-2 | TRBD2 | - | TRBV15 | CATSARVGRDTGELFF | TGTGCCACCAGCGCGAGGGTCGGGAGGGACACCGGGGAGCTGTTTTTT
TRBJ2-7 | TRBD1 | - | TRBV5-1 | CASRGAPGGAYEQYF | TGCGCCAGCAGGGGTGCGCCAGGGGGAGCCTACGAGCAGTACTTC
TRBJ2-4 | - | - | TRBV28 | CASQEPGRAKNIQYF | TGTGCCAGCCAAGAGCCAGGACGAGCCAAAAACATTCAGTACTTC
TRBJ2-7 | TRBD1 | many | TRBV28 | CASTIDRVAYEQYF | TGTGCCAGCACCATAGACAGGGTAGCCTACGAGCAGTACTTC
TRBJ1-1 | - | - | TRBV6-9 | CASSYPGYGGTAEAFF | TGTGCCAGCAGTTATCCGGGTTACGGGGGGACGGCTGAAGCTTTCTTT
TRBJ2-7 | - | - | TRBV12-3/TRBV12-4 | CASSLDSIEQYF | TGTGCCAGCAGCCTGGACAGTATCGAGCAGTACTTC
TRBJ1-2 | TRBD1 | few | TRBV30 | CAWSDTGTDGYTF | TGTGCCTGGAGTGATACCGGGACAGATGGCTACACCTTC
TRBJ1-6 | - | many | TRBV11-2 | CASSPHLLGSPLHF | TGTGCCAGCAGCCCTCACCTGCTCGGTTCACCCCTCCACTTT
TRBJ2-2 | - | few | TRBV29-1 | CSVVWAGELFF | TGCAGCGTTGTGTGGGCCGGGGAGCTGTTTTTT
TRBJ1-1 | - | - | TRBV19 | CASSIGRTHEAFF | TGTGCCAGTAGTATCGGCAGGACCCATGAAGCTTTCTTT
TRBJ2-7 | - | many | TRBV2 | CASSEEPDEQYF | TGTGCCAGCAGTGAAGAGCCAGACGAGCAGTACTTC
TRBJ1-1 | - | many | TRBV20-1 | CSARDPPTEAFF | TGCAGTGCTAGAGACCCCCCCACTGAAGCTTTCTTT
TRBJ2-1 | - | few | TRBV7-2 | CASSLVASANEQFF | TGTGCCAGCAGCTTAGTTGCCAGCGCCAATGAGCAGTTCTTC
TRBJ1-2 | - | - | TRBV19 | CASSIVDGNGYGYTF | TGTGCCAGTAGTATAGTTGACGGGAACGGTTATGGCTACACCTTC
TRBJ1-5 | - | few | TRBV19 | CASQVLRGQPQHF | TGTGCCAGTCAGGTCTTACGCGGACAGCCCCAGCATTTT
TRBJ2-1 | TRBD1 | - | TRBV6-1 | CAGRTGAYNEQFF | TGCGCCGGCAGGACAGGGGCATACAATGAGCAGTTCTTC
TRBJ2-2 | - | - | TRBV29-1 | CSFFKQEGAGELFF | TGCAGCTTTTTCAAGCAGGAAGGGGCCGGGGAGCTGTTTTTT
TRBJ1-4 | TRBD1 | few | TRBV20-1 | CSATLGTGGLREKLFF | TGCAGTGCTACCCTCGGGACAGGGGGTTTAAGGGAAAAACTGTTTTTT
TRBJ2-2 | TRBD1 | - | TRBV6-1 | CASNPLDRADTGELFF | TGTGCCAGCAACCCCTTGGACAGGGCGGACACCGGGGAGCTGTTTTTT